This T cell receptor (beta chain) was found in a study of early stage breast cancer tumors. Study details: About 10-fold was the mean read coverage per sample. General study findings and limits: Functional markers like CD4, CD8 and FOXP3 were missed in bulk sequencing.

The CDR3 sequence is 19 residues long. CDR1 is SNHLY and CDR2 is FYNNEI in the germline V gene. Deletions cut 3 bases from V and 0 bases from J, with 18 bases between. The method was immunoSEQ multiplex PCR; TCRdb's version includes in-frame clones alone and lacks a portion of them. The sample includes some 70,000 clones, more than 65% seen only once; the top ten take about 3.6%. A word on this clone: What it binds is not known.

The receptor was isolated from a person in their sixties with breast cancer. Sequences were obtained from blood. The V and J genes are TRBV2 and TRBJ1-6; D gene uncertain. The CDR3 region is CASSDFVWYMSSYNSPLHF. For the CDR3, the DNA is TGTGCCAGCAGTGATTTCGTTTGGTATATGAGCTCCTATAATTCACCCCTCCACTTT.